The T cell receptor (beta chain) described here comes from a study of regulatory and conventional T cells in RAG deficiency. Assay used: immunoSEQ multiplex PCR; TCRdb lists only in-frame clones, some missing. The sample yields 34,000 or so clones, roughly 76% seen once. The V gene end was trimmed by 3 bases and the J gene end by 3 bases; junction bases not matched to a gene: 0. In germline, CDR1 is SGHTA, CDR2 FQGNSA. This CDR3 contains 13 residues. Blood CD4+ CD25-low CD127-high conventional T cells supplied the genomic DNA template. The sample was also linked to a second study, of regulatory T cells. Per that paper: Primers: 52 TRBV forward and 13 TRBJ reverse. Skewed V and J usage and few unique V-J pairs marked patient repertoires, most in Tregs.

The chain uses TRBV7-2 and TRBJ2-3, with 7 bases lining up with TRBD2. What was sequenced was CD4+ effector T cells sorted from blood. This clonotype originated in a human donor in good health. The CDR3 bases are TGTGCCAGCAGCTTTAGCGGGACAGATACGCAGTATTTT. This sequence encodes CASSFSGTDTQYF.